The 6 T cell receptor beta chains below all came from one sample that was sequenced in a study of shared clonotypes between healthy human individuals. TCRdb keeps only in-frame clones here, not all; method: immunoSEQ multiplex PCR. The profile shows a few hundred thousand clones, about 70% of them singletons. Sequenced input: memory CD4+ T cells sorted from blood. Subset given: CD45RA-negative fraction. These receptors were taken from a man aged 25-45 years in good health.

The chain recombines TRBV5-1 with TRBJ2-7; D gene uncertain. Germline CDR1 reads SGHRS; CDR2 reads YFSETQ. The CDR3 spans 12 residues. V was shortened by 3 bases and J by 6 bases, with 10 bases between the two germline ends. The CDR3 here is CASSSDWGEQYF. For the CDR3, the DNA is TGCGCCAGCAGCTCAGACTGGGGCGAGCAGTACTTC.

The chain joins TRBV10-3 to TRBJ2-1; D perhaps matches TRBD2 (5 bases). V was cut by 2 bases and J by 8 bases, with 13 bases left in between. In germline, CDR1 is ENHRY, CDR2 SYGVKD. The CDR3 is 14 residues long. The CDR3 loop reads CAISEISADDEQFF. CDR3 DNA: TGTGCCATCAGTGAGATTAGCGCCGACGATGAGCAGTTCTTC.

The rearrangement uses TRBV5-1 and TRBJ2-1; D may be TRBD1 or TRBD2 (7 bases each). CDR1 is SGHRS and CDR2 is YFSETQ in the germline V gene. V lost 3 bases and J 4 bases, leaving 14 bases between the germline ends. There are 15 residues in the CDR3. The CDR3 DNA sequence: TGCGCCAGCAGCTGGCAGGGGGAGGGATACAATGAGCAGTTCTTC. Residues: CASSWQGEGYNEQFF.

V usage is TRBV5-8 and J usage is TRBJ1-4; D uncertain. V gave up 2 bases and J gave up 5 bases, with 7 bases separating them. The CDR3 sequence is 13 residues long. Germline assignment: CDR1 SGHTS and CDR2 YDEGEE. This CDR3 is CASSLQGNEKLFF. In DNA, the CDR3 is TGTGCCAGCAGCTTACAAGGAAATGAAAAACTGTTTTTT. The full variable domain, rest sourced from reference TRBV5-8 and TRBJ1-4, is EAGVTQSPTHLIKTRGQQATLRCSPISGHTSVYWYQQALGLGLQFLLWYDEGEERNRGNFPPRFSGRQFPNYSSELNVNALELEDSALYLCASSLQGNEKLFFGSGTQLSVL.

In the case of this clone: Relative to the germline gene, one junction end is altered; a read error may explain this. V is TRBV10-2 and J is TRBJ1-2; D not certain. Germline CDR1 WSHSY, CDR2 SAAADI. The CDR3 has 16 residues. The CDR3, as DNA: TGCGCCAGCAGTAAGTCCCTCGGCAGGTTACCAAGCGGCTACACCTTC. Translating gives CASSKSLGRLPSGYTF.

Concerning this clone: Other DNA sequences within the sample encode an identical CDR3. The J gene is TRBJ2-7, the V gene TRBV18, with 8 bases lining up with TRBD1. The CDR3 contains 14 residues. The junction had 3 bases not matched to a gene; V was cut back by 5 bases and J by 0 bases. CDR1 is KGHSH, CDR2 LQKENI, per germline. The CDR3 loop is CASSLQGDSYEQYF. CDR3 coding DNA: TGTGCCAGCTCATTACAGGGGGACTCCTACGAGCAGTACTTC.